The source of this T cell receptor beta chain is a study of molecular identifiers for immune sequencing clone quantification. CDR1 is MDHEN, CDR2 SYDVKM, per germline. With V trimmed by 3 bases and J by 7 bases, 11 bases remained unmatched. The CDR3 has 15 residues. A single record per CDR3 protein comes from TCRdb applying MiXCR to the PCR reads. The sample consists of about 63,000 distinct CDR3 sequences, under 20% of them appearing once. The receptor's source is a human donor in good health. Some libraries in this study had Jurkat cell RNA spiked in. Sequenced sample: naive CD8+ T cells from blood, with Jurkat cell RNA spiked in. The subset here: FACS-sorted CD8+CD4-CCR7+CD45RA+ naive T cells. The rearrangement joins TRBV28 to TRBJ2-7, with 8 bases aligning to TRBD2. In DNA form, the CDR3 reads TGTGCCAGCAGTTTGAGGACAGCGGGAGTCTTTGAGCAGTACTTC. This codes for CASSLRTAGVFEQYF. Full variable domain (outside the CDR3, taken from reference TRBV28 and TRBJ2-7): DVKVTQSSRYLVKRTGEKVFLECVQDMDHENMFWYRQDPGLGLRLIYFSYDVKMKEKGDIPEGYSVSREKKERFSLILESASTNQTSMYLCASSLRTAGVFEQYFGPGTRLTVT.